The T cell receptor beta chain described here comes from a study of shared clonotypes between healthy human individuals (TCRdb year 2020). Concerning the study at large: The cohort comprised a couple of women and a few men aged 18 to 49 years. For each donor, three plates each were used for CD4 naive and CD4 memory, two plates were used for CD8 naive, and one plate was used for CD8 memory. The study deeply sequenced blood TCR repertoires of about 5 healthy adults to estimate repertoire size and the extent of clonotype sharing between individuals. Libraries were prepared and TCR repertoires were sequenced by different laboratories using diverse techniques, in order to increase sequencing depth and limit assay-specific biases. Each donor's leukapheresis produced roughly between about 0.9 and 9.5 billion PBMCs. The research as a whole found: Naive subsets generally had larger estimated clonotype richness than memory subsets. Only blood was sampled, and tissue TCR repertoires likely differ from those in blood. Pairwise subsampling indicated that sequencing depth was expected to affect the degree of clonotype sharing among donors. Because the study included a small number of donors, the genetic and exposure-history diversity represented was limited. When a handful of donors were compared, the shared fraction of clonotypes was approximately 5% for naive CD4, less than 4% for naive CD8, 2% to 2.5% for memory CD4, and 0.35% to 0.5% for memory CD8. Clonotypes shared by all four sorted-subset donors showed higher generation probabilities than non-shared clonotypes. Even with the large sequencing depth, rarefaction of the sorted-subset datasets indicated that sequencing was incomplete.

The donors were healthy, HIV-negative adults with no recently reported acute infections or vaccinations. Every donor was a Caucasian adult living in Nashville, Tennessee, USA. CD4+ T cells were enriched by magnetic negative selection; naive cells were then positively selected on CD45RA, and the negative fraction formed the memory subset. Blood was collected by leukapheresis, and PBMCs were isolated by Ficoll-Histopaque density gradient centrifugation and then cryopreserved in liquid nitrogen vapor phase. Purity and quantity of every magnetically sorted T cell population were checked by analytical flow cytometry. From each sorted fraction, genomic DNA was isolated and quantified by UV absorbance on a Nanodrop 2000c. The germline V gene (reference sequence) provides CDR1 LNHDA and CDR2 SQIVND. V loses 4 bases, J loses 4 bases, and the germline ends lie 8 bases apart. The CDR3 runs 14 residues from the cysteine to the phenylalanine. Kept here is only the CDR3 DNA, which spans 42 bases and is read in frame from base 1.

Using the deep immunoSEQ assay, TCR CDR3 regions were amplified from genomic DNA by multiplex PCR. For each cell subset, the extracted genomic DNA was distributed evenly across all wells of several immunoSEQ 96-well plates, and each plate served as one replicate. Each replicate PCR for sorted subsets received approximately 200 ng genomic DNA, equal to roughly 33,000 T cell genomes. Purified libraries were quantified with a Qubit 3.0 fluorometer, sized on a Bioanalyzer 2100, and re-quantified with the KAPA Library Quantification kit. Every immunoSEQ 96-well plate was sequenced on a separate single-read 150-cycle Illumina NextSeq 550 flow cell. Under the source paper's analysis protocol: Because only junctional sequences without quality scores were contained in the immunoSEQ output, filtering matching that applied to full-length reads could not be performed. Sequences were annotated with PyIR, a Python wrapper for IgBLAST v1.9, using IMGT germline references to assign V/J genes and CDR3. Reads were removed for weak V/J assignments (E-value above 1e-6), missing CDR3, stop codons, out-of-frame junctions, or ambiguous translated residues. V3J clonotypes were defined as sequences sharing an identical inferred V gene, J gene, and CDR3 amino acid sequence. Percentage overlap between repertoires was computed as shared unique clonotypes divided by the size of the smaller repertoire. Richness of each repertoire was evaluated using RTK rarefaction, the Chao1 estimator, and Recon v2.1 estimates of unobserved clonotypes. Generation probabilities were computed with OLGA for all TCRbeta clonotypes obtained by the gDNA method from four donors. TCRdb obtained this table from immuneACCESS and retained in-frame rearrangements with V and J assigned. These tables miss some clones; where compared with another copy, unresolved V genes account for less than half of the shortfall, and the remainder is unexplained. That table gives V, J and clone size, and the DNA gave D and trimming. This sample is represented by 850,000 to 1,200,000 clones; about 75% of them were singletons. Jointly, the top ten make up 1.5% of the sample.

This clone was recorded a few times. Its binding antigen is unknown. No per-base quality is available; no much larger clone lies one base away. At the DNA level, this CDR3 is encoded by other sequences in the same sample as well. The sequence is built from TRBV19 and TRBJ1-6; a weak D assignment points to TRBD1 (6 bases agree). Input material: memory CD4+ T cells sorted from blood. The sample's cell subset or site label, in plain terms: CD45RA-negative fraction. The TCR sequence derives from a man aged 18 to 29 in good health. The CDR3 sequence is CASSSGQYNSPLHF. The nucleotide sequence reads TGTGCCAGTAGTAGCGGACAGTATAATTCACCCCTCCACTTT.